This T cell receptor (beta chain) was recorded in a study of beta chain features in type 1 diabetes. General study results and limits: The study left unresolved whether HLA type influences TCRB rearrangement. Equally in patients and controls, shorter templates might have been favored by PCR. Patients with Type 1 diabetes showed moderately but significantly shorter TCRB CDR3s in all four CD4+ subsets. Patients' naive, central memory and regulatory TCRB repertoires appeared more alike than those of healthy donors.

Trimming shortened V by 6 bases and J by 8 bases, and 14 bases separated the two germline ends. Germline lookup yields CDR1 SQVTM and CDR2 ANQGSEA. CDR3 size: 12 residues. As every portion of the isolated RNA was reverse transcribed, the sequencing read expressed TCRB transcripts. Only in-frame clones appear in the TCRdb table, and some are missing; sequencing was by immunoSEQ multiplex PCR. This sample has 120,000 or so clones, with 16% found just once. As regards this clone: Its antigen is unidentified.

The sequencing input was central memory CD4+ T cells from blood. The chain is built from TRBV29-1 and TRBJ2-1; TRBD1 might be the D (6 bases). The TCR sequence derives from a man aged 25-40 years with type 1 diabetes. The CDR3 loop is CSVRRGSHEQFF. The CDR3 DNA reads TGCAGCGTCCGAAGGGGGTCCCATGAGCAGTTCTTC.